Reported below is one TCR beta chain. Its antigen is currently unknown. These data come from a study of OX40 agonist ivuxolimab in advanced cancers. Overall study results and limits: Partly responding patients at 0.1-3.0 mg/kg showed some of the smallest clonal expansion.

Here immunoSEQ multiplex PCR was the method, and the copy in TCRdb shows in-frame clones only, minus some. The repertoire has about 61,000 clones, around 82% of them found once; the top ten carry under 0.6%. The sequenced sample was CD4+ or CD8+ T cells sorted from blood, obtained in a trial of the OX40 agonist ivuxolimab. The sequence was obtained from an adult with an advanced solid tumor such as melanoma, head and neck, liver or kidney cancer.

CDR3 protein: CASSGGPSTDTQYF. The CDR3 DNA reads TGTGCCAGCAGTGGAGGACCTAGCACAGATACGCAGTATTTT. The chain carries TRBV9 and TRBJ2-3, with D perhaps TRBD2 (5 bases). The CDR3 consists of 14 residues. The V end was cut by 5 bases, the J end by 0 bases, with 10 bases between. Per germline, CDR1 SGDLS and CDR2 YYNGEE. Together with reference TRBV9 and TRBJ2-3, the CDR3 gives the full variable domain: DSGVTQTPKHLITATGQRVTLRCSPRSGDLSVYWYQQSLDQGLQFLIQYYNGEERAKGNILERFSAQQFPDLHSELNLSSLELGDSALYFCASSGGPSTDTQYFGPGTRLTVL.